A single TCR beta chain is shown here with its context. Clones were sequenced by immunoSEQ multiplex PCR, and TCRdb holds only the in-frame ones, with some missing. The sample consists of approximately 30,000 clones, roughly 90% of them appearing once. This specimen belongs to a study of T cell changes during pregnancy in multiple sclerosis. V shed 4 bases, J shed 4 bases, and the junction held 7 bases outside the gene matches. Germline assignment: CDR1 LGHNA and CDR2 YSLEER. The CDR3 extends over 15 amino acids. The sequencing used CD8+ T cells from peripheral blood mononuclear cells, collected after pregnancy. This clonotype originated in a female donor with multiple sclerosis, enrolled in a pregnancy study. V gene TRBV4-3 combines with J gene TRBJ2-1; 7 nucleotides agree with TRBD1. In DNA, the CDR3 is TGCGCCAGCAGCCCCGAATGGGACAGTTACAATGAGCAGTTCTTC. It specifies CASSPEWDSYNEQFF.